These 8 T cell receptor beta chains were sequenced from one sample in a study of technical replicates of blood from a handful of donors. Sequencing was performed with immunoSEQ multiplex PCR; in TCRdb, only in-frame clones are kept and a portion is missing. The data contain some 87,000 clones, approximately 96% of them seen just once; the ten biggest clones take up roughly 0.34%. The sequenced sample consisted of T cells isolated from PBMCs. Receptors originate from a human donor in good health.

This chain joins TRBV10-2 and TRBJ2-1; 8 bases agree with TRBD2. The CDR3 totals 13 residues. Trimming at V came to 8 bases and at J to 2 bases, leaving 2 bases not matched to a gene. Looked up from germline, CDR1 is WSHSY and CDR2 is SAAADI. The CDR3 DNA sequence: TGCGCCAGCCAGCGGGAGCCCTACAATGAGCAGTTCTTC. It translates to CASQREPYNEQFF.

V is TRBV27 and J is TRBJ2-1; TRBD1 matches 9 bases. The junction had 8 bases not matched to a gene; V was cut back by 4 bases and J by 7 bases. CDR3 length: 15 amino acids. Germline values: CDR1 MNHEY, CDR2 SMNVEV (reference sequence). CDR3 DNA: TGTGCCAGCAGTTCTGGGACAGGGAATAAAAATGAGCAGTTCTTC. Translation: CASSSGTGNKNEQFF.

The J gene is TRBJ2-1, the V gene TRBV7-6, with 11 bases fitting TRBD2. From germline, CDR1 is SGHVS and CDR2 FNYEAQ. The CDR3 consists of 17 residues. The ends lost 3 bases at V and 1 base at J; junction bases unmatched: 5. For the CDR3, the DNA is TGTGCCAGCAGCTTCTCCCTAGCGGGAGGATCCTACAATGAGCAGTTCTTC. Translated, it gives CASSFSLAGGSYNEQFF.

The rearrangement joins TRBV6-5 to TRBJ1-5; 8 nucleotides align to TRBD1. Germline CDR1 and CDR2: MNHEY and SVGAGI. The CDR3 is 15 residues long. V gave up 6 bases and J gave up 3 bases; unmatched junction bases: 7. In DNA form, the CDR3 reads TGTGCCAGCAGCAAACAGGGGGGAAACAATCAGCCCCAGCATTTT. This gives the protein CASSKQGGNNQPQHF.

A note on this clone: Other DNA sequences in the sample encode the same CDR3. The J gene is TRBJ1-1, the V gene TRBV7-9, with D maybe TRBD1 (6 bases). V was trimmed by 3 bases and J by 5 bases, leaving 7 bases between them. Germline lookup yields CDR1 SEHNR and CDR2 FQNEAQ (reference sequence). The CDR3 covers 12 residues. Here the CDR3 reads CASSFQGTEAFF. The CDR3 region has the DNA TGTGCCAGCAGCTTCCAGGGGACTGAAGCTTTCTTT.

V and J are TRBV11-3 and TRBJ2-7; D is perhaps TRBD2 (5 bases). The CDR3 loop spans 14 amino acids. V shed 3 bases and J shed 3 bases, with 12 bases lying between them. The germline V gene has CDR1 SGHNT and CDR2 YENEEA. In DNA form, the CDR3 reads TGTGCCAGCAGCTTCTCCGTCGGGATCTACGAGCAGTACTTC. Protein: CASSFSVGIYEQYF.

CDR3 region: CATSRDSGSLVFYEQYF. The CDR3 DNA follows: TGTGCCACCAGCAGAGATAGCGGGAGCTTGGTCTTCTACGAGCAGTACTTC. The chain combines TRBV15 with TRBJ2-7; 9 bases are shared with TRBD2. Germline assignment: CDR1 LNHNV and CDR2 YYDKDF (reference sequence). The CDR3 totals 17 residues. V shed 0 bases, J shed 3 bases, and the junction held 9 bases outside the gene matches.

This clone appeared once. V and J are TRBV29-1 and TRBJ2-7, with 9 bases identical to TRBD2. CDR1 is SQVTM and CDR2 is ANQGSEA in the germline V gene. Losses at the gene ends were 5 bases for V and 4 bases for J; bases not matched to a gene: 12. The CDR3 runs to 15 residues. CDR3 coding DNA: TGCAGCGTTATCCCCCGACTAGCGGTGGAGTACGAGCAGTACTTC. This encodes CSVIPRLAVEYEQYF.